The next 3 T cell receptor beta chains were all read from a single sample in a study of early T cells in non-severe SARS-CoV-2 infection. TCRdb re-called the 5' RACE reads with MiXCR, one entry per CDR3 protein. The sample lists 55,000 to 85,000 distinct CDR3 sequences, over 8% occurring once. Sample: whole blood, taken at baseline. The receptors were gathered from an adult who was a healthcare worker with PCR-confirmed SARS-CoV-2 infection or an uninfected control (not recorded which).

This clonotype has at least ten counts. The chain uses TRBV5-1 and TRBJ1-1; weak D call: TRBD1 (5 bases). This CDR3 comprises 14 residues. Trimming left V 4 bases short and J 5 bases short, with 15 bases between. From germline, CDR1 is SGHRS and CDR2 YFSETQ. The CDR3 DNA sequence: TGCGCCAGCAGCCAGGGTGGGGATGTGACTGAAGCTTTCTTT. Amino acid sequence: CASSQGGDVTEAFF.

This clonotype was seen at least ten times. The CDR3 sequence is CASSPDPLGTYEQYF. CDR3 DNA sequence: TGTGCCAGCAGCCCGGACCCCTTGGGGACCTACGAGCAGTACTTC. The chain employs TRBV7-2 and TRBJ2-7; D is uncertain. Germline V gene sequence: CDR1 SGHTA, CDR2 FQGNSA. This CDR3 contains 15 residues. V lost 5 bases and J 2 bases, leaving 16 bases between the germline ends. Combining the CDR3 with reference TRBV7-2 and TRBJ2-7 gives the whole variable domain GAGVSQSPSNKVTEKGKDVELRCDPISGHTALYWYRQSLGQGLEFLIYFQGNSAPDKSGLPSDRFSAERTGGSVSTLTIQRTQQEDSAVYLCASSPDPLGTYEQYFGPGTRLTVT.

This clonotype appeared a few times. The chain employs TRBV7-6 and TRBJ2-7, with 7 bases aligning to TRBD1. This CDR3 has 16 amino acids. The V gene end was trimmed by 5 bases and the J gene end by 1 base; junction bases not matched to a gene: 11. The germline V gene encodes CDR1 SGHVS and CDR2 FNYEAQ. CDR3 protein: CASSPSGTANSYEQYF. CDR3 sequence (DNA): TGTGCCAGCAGCCCATCCGGGACAGCAAATTCCTACGAGCAGTACTTC.